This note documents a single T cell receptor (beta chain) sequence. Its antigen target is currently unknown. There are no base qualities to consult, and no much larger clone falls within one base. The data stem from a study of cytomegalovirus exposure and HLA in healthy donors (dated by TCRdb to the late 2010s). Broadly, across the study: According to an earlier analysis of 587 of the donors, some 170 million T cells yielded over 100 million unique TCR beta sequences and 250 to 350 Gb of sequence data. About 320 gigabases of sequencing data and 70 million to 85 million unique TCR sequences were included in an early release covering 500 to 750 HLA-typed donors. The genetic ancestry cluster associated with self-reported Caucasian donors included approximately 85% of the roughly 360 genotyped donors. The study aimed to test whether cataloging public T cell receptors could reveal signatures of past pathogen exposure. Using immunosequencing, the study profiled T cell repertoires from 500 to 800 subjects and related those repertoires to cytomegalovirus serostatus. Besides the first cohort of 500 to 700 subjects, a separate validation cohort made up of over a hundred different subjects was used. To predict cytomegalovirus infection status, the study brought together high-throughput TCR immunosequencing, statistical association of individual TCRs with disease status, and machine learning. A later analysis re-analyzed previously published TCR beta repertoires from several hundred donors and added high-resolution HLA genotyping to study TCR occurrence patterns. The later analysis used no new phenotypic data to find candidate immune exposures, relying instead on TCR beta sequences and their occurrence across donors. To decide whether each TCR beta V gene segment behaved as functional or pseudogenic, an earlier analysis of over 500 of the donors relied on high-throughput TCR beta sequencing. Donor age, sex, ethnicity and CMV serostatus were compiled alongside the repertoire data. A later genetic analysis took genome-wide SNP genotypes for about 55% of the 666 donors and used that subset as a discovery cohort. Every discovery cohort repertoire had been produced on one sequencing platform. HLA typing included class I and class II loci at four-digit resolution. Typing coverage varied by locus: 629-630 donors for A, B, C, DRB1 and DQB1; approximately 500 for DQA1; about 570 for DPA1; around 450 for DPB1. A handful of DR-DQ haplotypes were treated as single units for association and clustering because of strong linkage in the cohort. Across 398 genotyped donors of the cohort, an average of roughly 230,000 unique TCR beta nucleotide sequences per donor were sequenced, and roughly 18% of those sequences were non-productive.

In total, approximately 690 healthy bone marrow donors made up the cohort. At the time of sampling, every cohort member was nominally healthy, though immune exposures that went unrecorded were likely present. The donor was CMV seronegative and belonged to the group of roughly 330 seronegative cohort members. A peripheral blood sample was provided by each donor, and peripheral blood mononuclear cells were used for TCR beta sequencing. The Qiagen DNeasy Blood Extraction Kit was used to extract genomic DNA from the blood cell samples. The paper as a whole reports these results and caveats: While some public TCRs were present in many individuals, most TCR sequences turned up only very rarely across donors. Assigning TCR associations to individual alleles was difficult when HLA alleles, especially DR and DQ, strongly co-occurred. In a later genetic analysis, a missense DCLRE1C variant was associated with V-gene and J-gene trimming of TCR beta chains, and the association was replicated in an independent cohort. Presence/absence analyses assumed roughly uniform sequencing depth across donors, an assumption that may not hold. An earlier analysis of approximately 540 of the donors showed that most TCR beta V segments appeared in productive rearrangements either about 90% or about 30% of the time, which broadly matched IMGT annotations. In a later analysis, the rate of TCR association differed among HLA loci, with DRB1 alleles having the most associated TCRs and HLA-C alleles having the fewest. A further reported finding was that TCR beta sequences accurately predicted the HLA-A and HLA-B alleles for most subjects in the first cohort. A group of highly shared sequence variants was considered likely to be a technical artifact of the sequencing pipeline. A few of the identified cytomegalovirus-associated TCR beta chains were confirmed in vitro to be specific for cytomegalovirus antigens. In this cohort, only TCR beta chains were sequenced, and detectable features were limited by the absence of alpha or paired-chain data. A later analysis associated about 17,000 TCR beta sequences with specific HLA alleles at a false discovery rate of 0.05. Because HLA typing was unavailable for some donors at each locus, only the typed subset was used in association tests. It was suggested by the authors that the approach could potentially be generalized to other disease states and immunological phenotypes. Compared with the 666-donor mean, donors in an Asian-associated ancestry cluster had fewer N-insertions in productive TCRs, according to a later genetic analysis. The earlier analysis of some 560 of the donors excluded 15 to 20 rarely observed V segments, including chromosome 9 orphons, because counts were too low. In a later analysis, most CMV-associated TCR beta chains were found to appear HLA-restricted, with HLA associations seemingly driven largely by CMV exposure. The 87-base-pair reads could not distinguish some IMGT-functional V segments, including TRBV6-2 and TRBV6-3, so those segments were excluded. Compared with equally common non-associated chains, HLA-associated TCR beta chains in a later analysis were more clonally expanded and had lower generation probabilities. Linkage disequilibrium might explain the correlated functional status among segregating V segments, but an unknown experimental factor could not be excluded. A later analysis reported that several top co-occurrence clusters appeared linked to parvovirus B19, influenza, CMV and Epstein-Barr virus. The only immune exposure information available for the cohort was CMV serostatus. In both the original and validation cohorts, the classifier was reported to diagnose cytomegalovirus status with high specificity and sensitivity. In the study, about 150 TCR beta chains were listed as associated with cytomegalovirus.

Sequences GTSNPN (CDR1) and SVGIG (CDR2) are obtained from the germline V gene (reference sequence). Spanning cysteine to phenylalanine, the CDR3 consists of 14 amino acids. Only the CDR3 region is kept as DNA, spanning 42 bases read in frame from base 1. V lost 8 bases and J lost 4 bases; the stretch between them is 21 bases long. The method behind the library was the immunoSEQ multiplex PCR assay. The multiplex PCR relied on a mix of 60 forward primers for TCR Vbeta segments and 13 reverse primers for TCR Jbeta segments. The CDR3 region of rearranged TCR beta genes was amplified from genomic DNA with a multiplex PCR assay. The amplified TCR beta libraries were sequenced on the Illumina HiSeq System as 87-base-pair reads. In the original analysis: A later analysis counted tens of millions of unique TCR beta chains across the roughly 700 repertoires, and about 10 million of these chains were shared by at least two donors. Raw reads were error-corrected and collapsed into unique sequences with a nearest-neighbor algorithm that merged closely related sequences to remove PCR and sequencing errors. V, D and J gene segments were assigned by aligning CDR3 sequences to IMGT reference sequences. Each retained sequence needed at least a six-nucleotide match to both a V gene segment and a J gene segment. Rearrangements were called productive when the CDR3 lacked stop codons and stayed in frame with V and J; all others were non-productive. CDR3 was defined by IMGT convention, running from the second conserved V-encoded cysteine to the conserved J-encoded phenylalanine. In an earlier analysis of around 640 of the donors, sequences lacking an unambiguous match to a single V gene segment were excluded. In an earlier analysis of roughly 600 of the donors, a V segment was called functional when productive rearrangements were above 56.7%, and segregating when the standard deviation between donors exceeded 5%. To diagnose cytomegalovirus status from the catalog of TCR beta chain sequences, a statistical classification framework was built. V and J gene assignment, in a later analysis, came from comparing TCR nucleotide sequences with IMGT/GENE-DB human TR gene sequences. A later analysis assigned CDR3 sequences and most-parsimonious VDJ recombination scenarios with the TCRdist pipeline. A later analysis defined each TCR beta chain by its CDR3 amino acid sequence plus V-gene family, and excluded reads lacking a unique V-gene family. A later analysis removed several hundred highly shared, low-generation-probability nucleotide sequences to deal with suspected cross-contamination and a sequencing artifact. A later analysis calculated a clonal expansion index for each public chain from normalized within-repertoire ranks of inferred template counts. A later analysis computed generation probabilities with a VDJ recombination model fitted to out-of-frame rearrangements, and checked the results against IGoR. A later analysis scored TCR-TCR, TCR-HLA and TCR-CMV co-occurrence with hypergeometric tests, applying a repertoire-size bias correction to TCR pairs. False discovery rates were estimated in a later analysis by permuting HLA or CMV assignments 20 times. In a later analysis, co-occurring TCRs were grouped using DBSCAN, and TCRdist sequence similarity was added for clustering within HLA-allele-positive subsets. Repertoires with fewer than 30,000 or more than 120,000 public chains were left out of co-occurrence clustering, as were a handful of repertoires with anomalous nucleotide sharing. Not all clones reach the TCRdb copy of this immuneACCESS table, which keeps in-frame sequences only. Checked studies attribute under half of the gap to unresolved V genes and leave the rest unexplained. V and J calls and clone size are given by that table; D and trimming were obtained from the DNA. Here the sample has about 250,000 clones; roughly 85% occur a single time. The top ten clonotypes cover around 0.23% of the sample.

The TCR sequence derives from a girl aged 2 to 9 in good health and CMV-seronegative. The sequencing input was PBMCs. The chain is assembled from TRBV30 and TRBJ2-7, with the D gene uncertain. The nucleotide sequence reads TGTGCCGGAAGTCGAGGAGAACTCCTGTACGAGCAGTACTTC. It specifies CAGSRGELLYEQYF.